A few counts support the clone carrying this T cell receptor (beta chain). Germline CDR1 reads SGHTS; CDR2 reads YDEGEE. V lost 3 bases to trimming and J lost 5 bases, with 17 bases between them. The CDR3 is made up of 15 amino acids. The data derive from a study of T-cell reconstitution after alpha-beta-depleted transplantation in children. As it was prepared, the TCRbeta library received unique molecular identifiers. One entry per CDR3 protein, called by TCRdb with MiXCR from the PCR reads. Here the sample spans about 310,000 distinct CDR3 sequences, around 25% being singletons. The source is a male patient between 10 and 17 years old who had a stem cell transplant for acute lymphoblastic leukemia, so the T cells may come from the graft donor. The sequencing here drew on PBMCs, mostly from graft donor cells, taken 180 days after TCRalphabeta/CD19-depleted stem cell transplant. This rearrangement joins TRBV5-8 to TRBJ2-5; the D call may be TRBD1 or TRBD2 (5 bases each). CDR3 protein: CASSYTGTVGETQYF. The CDR3 nucleotides read TGTGCCAGCAGCTACACCGGGACGGTGGGGGAGACCCAGTACTTC. Variable domain in full (rest from reference TRBV5-8 and TRBJ2-5): EAGVTQSPTHLIKTRGQQATLRCSPISGHTSVYWYQQALGLGLQFLLWYDEGEERNRGNFPPRFSGRQFPNYSSELNVNALELEDSALYLCASSYTGTVGETQYFGPGTRLLVL.